This is a list of T cell receptor beta chains from one sample in a study of T cells in Graves' hyperthyroidism and ophthalmopathy. TCRdb passed the multiplex PCR reads through MiXCR, listing each CDR3 protein once. The sample has approximately 530,000 distinct CDR3 sequences; just under 20% are singletons. Sequencing input: blood. These TCRs come from a man aged 35 to 55 with Graves' ophthalmopathy. Each CDR3 is given with its conserved first and last residue. Fields, in order: D gene, V gene, clone size, J gene, CDR3 DNA, CDR3 protein. A D gene is named only where the DNA matches it firmly. Clone size, where shown, is once, few, many, or a class for clones that have expanded.

D gene: TRBD1; V gene: TRBV30; clone size: few; J gene: TRBJ1-5; CDR3 DNA: TGTGCCTGGAACGCACAGGGGATGAGGCAGCCCCAGCATTTT; CDR3 protein: CAWNAQGMRQPQHF
D gene: NA; V gene: TRBV19; clone size: NA; J gene: TRBJ2-1; CDR3 DNA: TGTGCCAGTAGTATAATGAATGAGCAGTTCTTC; CDR3 protein: CASSIMNEQFF
D gene: NA; V gene: TRBV6-6; clone size: many; J gene: TRBJ1-5; CDR3 DNA: TGTGCCAGCAGTTACTTGGGGCCGAGATTAGACAATCAGCCCCAGCATTTT; CDR3 protein: CASSYLGPRLDNQPQHF
D gene: NA; V gene: TRBV2; clone size: NA; J gene: TRBJ2-4; CDR3 DNA: TGTGCCAGTCAGGGGACGGGAGGTAAAAACATTCAGTACTTC; CDR3 protein: CASQGTGGKNIQYF
D gene: TRBD2; V gene: TRBV28; clone size: many; J gene: TRBJ2-1; CDR3 DNA: TGTGCCAGCAATCAACTAGCGAGCTACAATGAGCAGTTCTTC; CDR3 protein: CASNQLASYNEQFF
D gene: NA; V gene: TRBV7-8; clone size: NA; J gene: TRBJ1-6; CDR3 DNA: TGTGCCAGCAGCCCACACAAGGGACCCTCTAATTCACCCCTCCACTTT; CDR3 protein: CASSPHKGPSNSPLHF
D gene: TRBD2; V gene: TRBV5-1; clone size: few; J gene: TRBJ2-3; CDR3 DNA: TGCGCCAGCAGAAGCGGGGGGAACACAGATACGCAGTATTTT; CDR3 protein: CASRSGGNTDTQYF
D gene: NA; V gene: TRBV20-1; clone size: few; J gene: TRBJ1-5; CDR3 DNA: TGCAGTGCTGGCAAGATTCGTCAGCCCCAGCATTTT; CDR3 protein: CSAGKIRQPQHF
D gene: NA; V gene: TRBV7-2; clone size: many; J gene: TRBJ2-3; CDR3 DNA: TGTGCCAGCAGCTTAGGGCCGGGCACAGATACGCAGTATTTT; CDR3 protein: CASSLGPGTDTQYF
D gene: NA; V gene: TRBV20-1; clone size: many; J gene: TRBJ2-3; CDR3 DNA: TGCAGTGCTAGTCCTATATGGGACAGCACAGATACGCAGTATTTT; CDR3 protein: CSASPIWDSTDTQYF
D gene: NA; V gene: TRBV7-2; clone size: NA; J gene: TRBJ1-4; CDR3 DNA: TGTGCCAGCAGCTTAGCGGTCTCGCCTGAAAAACTGTTTTTT; CDR3 protein: CASSLAVSPEKLFF
D gene: TRBD2; V gene: TRBV20-1; clone size: NA; J gene: TRBJ2-7; CDR3 DNA: TGCAGTGCTAGATTAGCGGGAGTCTACGAGCAGTACTTC; CDR3 protein: CSARLAGVYEQYF
D gene: TRBD1; V gene: TRBV12-3/TRBV12-4; clone size: few; J gene: TRBJ2-5; CDR3 DNA: TGTGCCAGCAGCCGAGACAGGGTTGGTGAGACCCAGTACTTC; CDR3 protein: CASSRDRVGETQYF
D gene: TRBD2; V gene: TRBV2; clone size: once; J gene: TRBJ2-1; CDR3 DNA: TGTGCCAGCAGTGAACCCCCGACTAGCGGGAGAGGGCATGAGCAGTTCTTC; CDR3 protein: CASSEPPTSGRGHEQFF
D gene: NA; V gene: TRBV18; clone size: many; J gene: TRBJ2-2; CDR3 DNA: TGTGCCAGCTCACCACCGTTCGGCACTATTAACACCGGGGAGCTGTTTTTT; CDR3 protein: CASSPPFGTINTGELFF
D gene: NA; V gene: TRBV18; clone size: many; J gene: TRBJ2-3; CDR3 DNA: TGTGCCAGCTCACCTAAACAGGGTACAGATACGCAGTATTTT; CDR3 protein: CASSPKQGTDTQYF
D gene: NA; V gene: TRBV5-1; clone size: NA; J gene: TRBJ2-5; CDR3 DNA: TGCGCCAGCAGCTTGGAAGGAAAAGAAGAGACCCAGTACTTC; CDR3 protein: CASSLEGKEETQYF
D gene: NA; V gene: TRBV30; clone size: NA; J gene: TRBJ1-2; CDR3 DNA: TGTGCCTGGAGTGTAGGCGGGAGCTACACCTTC; CDR3 protein: CAWSVGGSYTF
D gene: TRBD1; V gene: TRBV7-9; clone size: few; J gene: TRBJ2-1; CDR3 DNA: TGTGCCAGCAGCACCTCCCGGGACAGGGGCTCGGTTGAGTTCTTC; CDR3 protein: CASSTSRDRGSVEFF
D gene: NA; V gene: TRBV7-9; clone size: few; J gene: TRBJ2-1; CDR3 DNA: TGTGCCAGCAGCGGGGACAACTACAATGAGCAGTTCTTC; CDR3 protein: CASSGDNYNEQFF
D gene: NA; V gene: TRBV6-5; clone size: NA; J gene: TRBJ1-5; CDR3 DNA: TGTGCCAGCAGTTACTCTCAGAACCAGCCCCAGCATTTT; CDR3 protein: CASSYSQNQPQHF
D gene: NA; V gene: TRBV18; clone size: many; J gene: TRBJ1-3; CDR3 DNA: TGTGCCAGCTCATCCGAGGGTGACACCATATATTTT; CDR3 protein: CASSSEGDTIYF
D gene: NA; V gene: TRBV30; clone size: NA; J gene: TRBJ2-2; CDR3 DNA: TGTGCCTGGAGTGTACTCGGCAGGGAGAACACCGGGGAGCTGTTTTTT; CDR3 protein: CAWSVLGRENTGELFF
D gene: NA; V gene: TRBV20-1; clone size: NA; J gene: TRBJ1-5; CDR3 DNA: TGCAGTGCTAGGCTAGGTCAGCCCCAGCATTTT; CDR3 protein: CSARLGQPQHF
D gene: NA; V gene: TRBV19; clone size: NA; J gene: TRBJ2-1; CDR3 DNA: TGTGCCAGTAGTATCCAATTGGCCCGGAAAGGTGAGCAGTTCTTC; CDR3 protein: CASSIQLARKGEQFF
D gene: NA; V gene: TRBV12-3/TRBV12-4; clone size: few; J gene: TRBJ2-7; CDR3 DNA: TGTGCCAGCAGTCCACCTCGGACGGCCTACTCCTACGAGCAGTACTTC; CDR3 protein: CASSPPRTAYSYEQYF
D gene: TRBD1; V gene: TRBV3-1; clone size: many; J gene: TRBJ2-3; CDR3 DNA: TGTGCCAGCAGCCCTTTTGGACAGGCCGGAGATACGCAGTATTTT; CDR3 protein: CASSPFGQAGDTQYF
D gene: NA; V gene: TRBV30; clone size: few; J gene: TRBJ1-2; CDR3 DNA: TGTGCCTGGAGTGTACTTCAGGGGATAAGTGGCTACACCTTC; CDR3 protein: CAWSVLQGISGYTF
D gene: NA; V gene: TRBV7-9; clone size: few; J gene: TRBJ1-2; CDR3 DNA: TGTGCCAGCAGCTTAGAACAGGGTAACGGCTACACCTTC; CDR3 protein: CASSLEQGNGYTF
D gene: TRBD2; V gene: TRBV6-1; clone size: NA; J gene: TRBJ2-7; CDR3 DNA: TGTGCCAGCAGTCGACTAGCGGGAGTTGGAGAGCAGTACTTC; CDR3 protein: CASSRLAGVGEQYF
D gene: NA; V gene: TRBV11-1; clone size: many; J gene: TRBJ2-7; CDR3 DNA: TGTGCCAGCAGCCACATCACAGGCTACGAGCAGTACTTC; CDR3 protein: CASSHITGYEQYF
D gene: TRBD2; V gene: TRBV28; clone size: NA; J gene: TRBJ2-2; CDR3 DNA: TGTGCCAGCAGCATCGGGACTAGCGTTGGGGAGCTGTTTTTT; CDR3 protein: CASSIGTSVGELFF
D gene: NA; V gene: TRBV5-4; clone size: NA; J gene: TRBJ2-7; CDR3 DNA: TGTGCCAGTAGTATCGGCAACGAGCAGTACTTC; CDR3 protein: CASSIGNEQYF
D gene: NA; V gene: TRBV10-3; clone size: few; J gene: TRBJ1-1; CDR3 DNA: TGTGCCATCATGGCAGGGAGAGCTTTCTTT; CDR3 protein: CAIMAGRAFF
D gene: TRBD1; V gene: TRBV27; clone size: many; J gene: TRBJ1-5; CDR3 DNA: TGTGCCAGCAGTTGGGACAGTGATCAGCCCCAGCATTTT; CDR3 protein: CASSWDSDQPQHF
D gene: NA; V gene: TRBV4-1; clone size: few; J gene: TRBJ2-1; CDR3 DNA: TGCGCCAGCAGCCAAGGGGTGATGGATGAGCAGTTCTTC; CDR3 protein: CASSQGVMDEQFF
D gene: TRBD1; V gene: TRBV6-2/TRBV6-3; clone size: few; J gene: TRBJ1-2; CDR3 DNA: TGTGCCAGCAGTACTCCGGGACAGGGGAGCTATGGCTACACCTTC; CDR3 protein: CASSTPGQGSYGYTF
D gene: NA; V gene: TRBV3-1; clone size: NA; J gene: TRBJ1-2; CDR3 DNA: TGTGCCAGCAGATCGGAGGCCAACTATGGCTACACCTTC; CDR3 protein: CASRSEANYGYTF
D gene: NA; V gene: TRBV29-1; clone size: few; J gene: TRBJ1-1; CDR3 DNA: TGCAGCGTAGTGTGGGGCTCTGAAGCTTTCTTT; CDR3 protein: CSVVWGSEAFF
D gene: NA; V gene: TRBV30; clone size: many; J gene: TRBJ1-1; CDR3 DNA: TGTGCCTGGAGCCCCAACTTTGAAGCTTTCTTT; CDR3 protein: CAWSPNFEAFF
D gene: NA; V gene: TRBV20-1; clone size: few; J gene: TRBJ2-5; CDR3 DNA: TGCAGTGCTAGACCTCGGGCACTAGAGGGGCGCCAAGAGACCCAGTACTTC; CDR3 protein: CSARPRALEGRQETQYF
D gene: TRBD1; V gene: TRBV19; clone size: few; J gene: TRBJ1-1; CDR3 DNA: TGTGCCAGTAGTATACCCCTTGGACAGGGGGCGCGCACTGAAGCTTTCTTT; CDR3 protein: CASSIPLGQGARTEAFF
D gene: NA; V gene: TRBV7-8; clone size: many; J gene: TRBJ2-7; CDR3 DNA: TGTGCCAGCAGCTTAGCGCAGAGGGGCGCGAGGGACTACGAGCAGTACTTC; CDR3 protein: CASSLAQRGARDYEQYF
D gene: TRBD2; V gene: TRBV28; clone size: few; J gene: TRBJ2-1; CDR3 DNA: TGTGCCAGCAGTTCCCCTAGCGGGCGGATGCAGTTCTTC; CDR3 protein: CASSSPSGRMQFF
D gene: NA; V gene: TRBV28; clone size: many; J gene: TRBJ2-1; CDR3 DNA: TGTGCCAGCAGTTTGCCAGGGCCGGCTGAGCAGTTCTTC; CDR3 protein: CASSLPGPAEQFF
D gene: TRBD1; V gene: TRBV30; clone size: NA; J gene: TRBJ1-5; CDR3 DNA: TGTGCCTGGAGCGTCGACAGGGTCAATCAGCCCCAGCATTTT; CDR3 protein: CAWSVDRVNQPQHF
D gene: NA; V gene: TRBV6-1; clone size: few; J gene: TRBJ1-1; CDR3 DNA: TGTGCCAGCTTTCCCGCCTTGAACACTGAAGCTTTCTTT; CDR3 protein: CASFPALNTEAFF
D gene: TRBD2; V gene: TRBV20-1; clone size: few; J gene: TRBJ2-1; CDR3 DNA: TGCAGTGCCAGATCCGGGACTAGCGGGAGCAATGAGCAGTTCTTC; CDR3 protein: CSARSGTSGSNEQFF
D gene: TRBD2; V gene: TRBV10-3; clone size: NA; J gene: TRBJ2-1; CDR3 DNA: TGTGCCATCAGGGATCTAGCGGCCTCCTACAATGAGCAGTTCTTC; CDR3 protein: CAIRDLAASYNEQFF